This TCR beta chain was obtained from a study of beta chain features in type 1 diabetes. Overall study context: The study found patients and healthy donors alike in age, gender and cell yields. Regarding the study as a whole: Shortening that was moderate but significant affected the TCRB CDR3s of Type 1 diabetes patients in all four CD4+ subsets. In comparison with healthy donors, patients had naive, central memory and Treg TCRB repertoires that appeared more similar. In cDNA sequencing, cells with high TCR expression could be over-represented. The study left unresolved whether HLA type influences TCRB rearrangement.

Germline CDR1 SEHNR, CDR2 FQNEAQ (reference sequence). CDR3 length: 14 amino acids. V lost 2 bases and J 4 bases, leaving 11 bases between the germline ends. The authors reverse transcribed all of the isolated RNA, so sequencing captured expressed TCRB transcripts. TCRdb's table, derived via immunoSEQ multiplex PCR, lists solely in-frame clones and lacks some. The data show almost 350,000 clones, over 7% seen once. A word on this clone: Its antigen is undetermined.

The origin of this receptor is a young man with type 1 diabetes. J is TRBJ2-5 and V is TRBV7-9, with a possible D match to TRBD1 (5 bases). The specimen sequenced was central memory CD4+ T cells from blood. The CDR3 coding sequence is TGTGCCAGCAGCTTACTGGCAGGGCCAGAGACCCAGTACTTC. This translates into CASSLLAGPETQYF. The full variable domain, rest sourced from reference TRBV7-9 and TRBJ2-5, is DTGVSQNPRHKITKRGQNVTFRCDPISEHNRLYWYRQTLGQGPEFLTYFQNEAQLEKSRLLSDRFSAERPKGSFSTLEIQRTEQGDSAMYLCASSLLAGPETQYFGPGTRLLVL.